Presented here are 20 T cell receptor beta chains from one specimen sequenced in a study of shared clonotypes between healthy human individuals. Terminally differentiated effector memory CD45RA+ cells were left out of the naive CD8 fraction, which was CD45RO-negative and positively selected for CCR7. The data were produced by immunoSEQ multiplex PCR, yet TCRdb's version contains in-frame clones alone and is incomplete. This sample yields 600,000 or so clones, of which more than 95% are seen a single time; less than 0.35% belongs to the top ten. Sequences were obtained from naive CD8+ T cells sorted from blood. The source of these receptors is a man aged 30-40 years in good health.

V gene TRBV7-8 combines with J gene TRBJ1-2; no clear D. Germline CDR1 is SGHVS and CDR2 is FQNEAQ. The V end was cut by 0 bases, the J end by 5 bases, with 16 bases between. This CDR3 region has 16 residues. CDR3 amino acids: CASSLALRAPWYGYTF. The CDR3 DNA follows: TGTGCCAGCAGCTTAGCGCTGAGGGCTCCTTGGTATGGCTACACCTTC.

The J gene is TRBJ1-5, the V gene TRBV19, with D unclear. The germline CDR1 and CDR2 sequences are LNHDA and SQIVND (reference sequence). The CDR3 loop spans 16 amino acids. V was clipped by 3 bases and J by 3 bases, with 15 bases between them. The CDR3 DNA follows: TGTGCCAGTAGTATTTTTCGGGGTCGTAACAATCAGCCCCAGCATTTT. Amino acid sequence: CASSIFRGRNNQPQHF.

The rearrangement uses TRBV15 and TRBJ2-7; D remains unclear. V was clipped by 4 bases and J by 2 bases, with 15 bases between them. Germline lookup yields CDR1 LNHNV and CDR2 YYDKDF (reference sequence). The CDR3 loop spans 15 amino acids. The CDR3 spells CATSTSPATTYEQYF. The DNA for the CDR3 is TGTGCCACCAGCACCTCTCCAGCGACGACCTACGAGCAGTACTTC.

This clone was picked up one time. This chain links TRBV7-9 with TRBJ2-2; TRBD1 might be the D (6 bases). This CDR3 contains 14 residues. V was pared by 5 bases and J by 6 bases, with 13 bases between. Germline CDR1 is SEHNR and CDR2 is FQNEAQ (reference sequence). The CDR3 DNA reads TGTGCCAGCAGCGAGACAGGAAGTGCCGGGGAGCTGTTTTTT. Protein: CASSETGSAGELFF.

A word on this clone: One end of the junction varies from germline; a read error may be responsible. V gene TRBV7-7 combines with J gene TRBJ2-1, with 7 bases matching TRBD2. This CDR3 spans 16 amino acids. Per germline, CDR1 SSHAT and CDR2 FNYEAQ (reference sequence). The CDR3 nucleotides are TGTGCTAGCAGCTTAGTGGCTAGCGGACCTTACAATGAGCAGTTCTTC. It yields the protein CASSLVASGPYNEQFF. Together with reference TRBV7-7 and TRBJ2-1, the CDR3 gives the full variable domain: GAGVSQSPRYKVTKRGQDVTLRCDPISSHATLYWYQQALGQGPEFLTYFNYEAQPDKSGLPSDRFSAERPEGSISTLTIQRTEQRDSAMYRCASSLVASGPYNEQFFGPGTRLTVL.

V gene TRBV5-6 combines with J gene TRBJ2-1; the match to TRBD1 covers 9 bases. V lost 4 bases, J lost 2 bases, and 10 bases stayed unmatched. Germline lookup yields CDR1 SGHDT and CDR2 YYEEEE. The length of the CDR3 is 17 residues. CDR3 sequence: CASSLAGGTGTYNEQFF. DNA of the CDR3: TGTGCCAGCAGCCTGGCGGGTGGGACAGGGACCTACAATGAGCAGTTCTTC.

The V and J genes are TRBV6-5 and TRBJ2-1; 8 positions match TRBD2. The CDR3 contains 12 residues. V dropped 5 bases and J dropped 6; count of bases not matched to a gene: 0. Germline assignment: CDR1 MNHEY and CDR2 SVGAGI. CDR3 sequence: CASSLAGNEQFF. The DNA for the CDR3 is TGTGCCAGCAGTCTAGCGGGCAATGAGCAGTTCTTC.

This clone was observed a single time. This chain joins TRBV29-1 and TRBJ2-1; 16 bases are a match to TRBD2. This CDR3 region has 21 residues. The germline V gene encodes CDR1 SQVTM and CDR2 ANQGSEA. With V trimmed by 6 bases and J by 8 bases, 25 bases remained unmatched. CDR3 amino acids: CSVQFPDGGTSGRALFHEQFF. CDR3 nucleotide sequence: TGCAGCGTCCAATTCCCGGATGGGGGGACTAGCGGGAGGGCTCTTTTTCATGAGCAGTTCTTC.

J is TRBJ2-3 and V is TRBV7-2; D is uncertain. V lost 3 bases, J lost 4 bases, and 2 bases lay in between. Germline V gene data show CDR1 as SGHTA and CDR2 as FQGNSA. The CDR3 length is 11 residues. CDR3 region: CASSFSDTQYF. The CDR3 DNA sequence: TGTGCCAGCAGCTTTTCAGATACGCAGTATTTT. The full variable domain, in which reference TRBV7-2 and TRBJ2-3 provide the parts outside the CDR3, is GAGVSQSPSNKVTEKGKDVELRCDPISGHTALYWYRQSLGQGLEFLIYFQGNSAPDKSGLPSDRFSAERTGGSVSTLTIQRTQQEDSAVYLCASSFSDTQYFGPGTRLTVL.

This clone was counted once. This rearrangement joins TRBV6-1 to TRBJ2-1, with 10 bases that match TRBD2. V trimming: 2 bases; J trimming: 9 bases; junction bases outside the gene matches: 7. The CDR3 is made up of 15 amino acids. Looked up from germline, CDR1 is MNHNS and CDR2 is SASEGT. In DNA, the CDR3 is TGTGCCAGCAGTGAATGGCTAGCGGGAGTCGGTGAGCAGTTCTTC. Amino acid sequence: CASSEWLAGVGEQFF.

The chain uses TRBV14 and TRBJ2-7; 9 bases are shared with TRBD1. CDR3 length equals 14 residues. V was clipped by 5 bases and J by 6 bases; unmatched bases: 8. In germline, CDR1 is SGHDN, CDR2 FVKESK. In DNA form, the CDR3 reads TGTGCCAGCAGCTACCCCGGGACAGGGTCCGAGCAGTACTTC. Translating gives CASSYPGTGSEQYF.

The chain employs TRBV10-3 and TRBJ2-7, with D uncertain. V gave up 3 bases and J gave up 7 bases, with 16 bases separating them. Per the germline V gene, CDR1 is ENHRY and CDR2 is SYGVKD. There are 14 residues in the CDR3. CDR3: CAISEEDRVREQYF. DNA for the CDR3: TGTGCCATCAGTGAAGAGGATCGAGTGAGGGAGCAGTACTTC.

This clone showed up just once. The CDR3 DNA follows: TGTGCCAGCAGCGTAGGGTCGGGGTACTCCTACGAGCAGTACTTC. Translation gives CASSVGSGYSYEQYF. This chain links TRBV9 with TRBJ2-7; perhaps TRBD2 as D (5 bases). V was pared by 0 bases and J by 0 bases, with 10 bases between. CDR1 and CDR2 (germline): SGDLS, YYNGEE. CDR3 length: 15 residues.

The CDR3, as DNA: TGTGCCAGCAGCTTAGTGGGGGGGCCAGCGGGACAAGAGACCCAGTACTTC. Residues: CASSLVGGPAGQETQYF. The chain carries TRBV7-6 and TRBJ2-5, with D possibly matching TRBD2 (7 bases). Trimming left V 1 base short and J 2 bases short, with 17 bases between. The germline CDR1 and CDR2 sequences are SGHVS and FNYEAQ. This CDR3 spans 17 amino acids.

The chain has TRBV5-3 and TRBJ1-4, with D unresolved. TRBV5-3 is noted as an ORF with a role that remains uncertain. With 4 bases removed from V and 11 bases from J, the gap between germline ends came to 15 bases. This CDR3 contains 13 residues. DNA of the CDR3: TGTGCCAGAAGCCCCGCTTTATTAGGGAAACTGTTTTTT. It codes for CARSPALLGKLFF.

The gene calls are TRBV29-1 and TRBJ2-7; D is undetermined. Germline V gives CDR1 SQVTM, CDR2 ANQGSEA. The CDR3 totals 11 residues. V lost 3 bases and J lost 2, with 5 bases in between. CDR3 DNA sequence: TGCAGCGTTGAGGGCACCTACGAGCAGTACTTC. It specifies CSVEGTYEQYF.

The chain employs TRBV19 and TRBJ2-1; the match to TRBD2 covers 9 bases. Germline values: CDR1 LNHDA, CDR2 SQIVND (reference sequence). This CDR3 has 16 amino acids. J gave up 1 base and V 3 bases, and 4 bases lay outside the gene matches. The CDR3 sequence: CASSISGRPSYNEQFF. DNA of the CDR3: TGTGCCAGTAGTATTAGCGGGAGACCGTCCTACAATGAGCAGTTCTTC.

The rearrangement joins TRBV28 to TRBJ2-3; D uncertain. This CDR3 is built from 18 residues. In germline, CDR1 is MDHEN, CDR2 SYDVKM. Trimming shortened V by 5 bases and J by 4 bases, and 25 bases separated the two germline ends. The CDR3: CASSERATQTPRPDTQYF. The CDR3 DNA sequence: TGTGCCAGCAGTGAACGGGCTACTCAAACCCCGAGACCAGATACGCAGTATTTT.

For this clone: This same CDR3 is encoded by further DNA sequences in the sample. This rearrangement joins TRBV7-8 to TRBJ2-7; no firm D call. The CDR3 sequence is 12 residues long. V was clipped by 3 bases and J by 2 bases, with 5 bases between them. The germline gives CDR1 SGHVS, CDR2 FQNEAQ. The CDR3 DNA reads as TGTGCCAGCAGCTTGGGGACCTACGAGCAGTACTTC. Its translation is CASSLGTYEQYF.

The V and J genes are TRBV11-2 and TRBJ2-1, with no clear D. V gave up 0 bases and J gave up 7 bases, with 4 bases separating them. The CDR3 has 12 amino acids. Germline values: CDR1 SGHAT, CDR2 FQNNGV. CDR3 loop: CASSLDGNEQFF. CDR3 nucleotide sequence: TGTGCCAGCAGCTTAGATGGAAATGAGCAGTTCTTC.